This is a list of T cell receptor beta chains from one sample in a study of shared clonotypes between healthy human individuals. The method was immunoSEQ multiplex PCR; TCRdb's version includes in-frame clones alone and lacks a portion of them. The table records about a million clones, around 80% of them present only once. The source material was memory CD4+ T cells sorted from blood. The origin of the receptors is a man between 18 and 35 years old in good health. Both conserved end residues are part of each CDR3. A D gene is named only where the DNA matches it firmly. Some rows mark clone size as missing; the rest say once, few, many or name a class of expanded clone.

clone_size: -
j_call: TRBJ2-2
d_call: -
v_call: TRBV7-3
cdr3_aa: CASSPVLNTGELFF
cdr3_nt: TGTGCCAGCAGCCCGGTCTTGAACACCGGGGAGCTGTTTTTT

clone_size: -
j_call: TRBJ2-5
d_call: -
v_call: TRBV7-7
cdr3_aa: CASSPGFQETQYF
cdr3_nt: TGTGCTAGCAGCCCAGGATTCCAAGAGACCCAGTACTTC

clone_size: -
j_call: TRBJ1-2
d_call: TRBD1
v_call: TRBV28
cdr3_aa: CASRSGGLYGYTF
cdr3_nt: TGTGCCAGCAGGTCAGGGGGACTCTATGGCTACACCTTC

clone_size: -
j_call: TRBJ1-5
d_call: -
v_call: TRBV11-3
cdr3_aa: CASSRSHQPQHF
cdr3_nt: TGTGCCAGCAGTAGGAGTCATCAGCCCCAGCATTTT

clone_size: -
j_call: TRBJ2-5
d_call: TRBD1
v_call: TRBV5-4
cdr3_aa: CASSFSDREETQYF
cdr3_nt: TGTGCCAGCAGCTTTTCGGACAGGGAAGAGACCCAGTACTTC

clone_size: -
j_call: TRBJ2-7
d_call: TRBD1
v_call: TRBV4-3
cdr3_aa: CASSRDRGFYEQYF
cdr3_nt: TGCGCCAGCAGCCGGGACAGGGGGTTCTACGAGCAGTACTTC

clone_size: -
j_call: TRBJ2-6
d_call: TRBD1
v_call: TRBV5-6
cdr3_aa: CASSFLRGKEAGANVLTF
cdr3_nt: TGTGCCAGCAGCTTTCTCAGGGGGAAGGAAGCTGGGGCCAACGTCCTGACTTTC

clone_size: -
j_call: TRBJ1-3
d_call: -
v_call: TRBV9
cdr3_aa: CASSVQDSGNTIYF
cdr3_nt: TGTGCCAGCAGCGTACAGGATTCTGGAAACACCATATATTTT

clone_size: once
j_call: TRBJ2-2
d_call: -
v_call: TRBV27
cdr3_aa: CASSSPMVPGELFF
cdr3_nt: TGTGCCAGCAGTTCCCCGATGGTACCCGGGGAGCTGTTTTTT

clone_size: -
j_call: TRBJ2-1
d_call: TRBD2
v_call: TRBV4-3
cdr3_aa: CASSQEGGRGNEQFF
cdr3_nt: TGCGCCAGCAGCCAAGAAGGAGGGAGGGGCAATGAGCAGTTCTTC

clone_size: -
j_call: TRBJ1-1
d_call: -
v_call: TRBV7-9
cdr3_aa: CASSFYTGRAPEAFF
cdr3_nt: TGTGCCAGCAGCTTTTATACAGGGAGGGCTCCTGAAGCTTTCTTT

clone_size: once
j_call: TRBJ2-2
d_call: -
v_call: TRBV5-1
cdr3_aa: CASSWTAATGELFF
cdr3_nt: TGCGCCAGCAGCTGGACCGCAGCCACCGGGGAGCTGTTTTTT

clone_size: -
j_call: TRBJ1-1
d_call: TRBD1
v_call: TRBV5-1
cdr3_aa: CASSSRTGGMETEAFF
cdr3_nt: TGCGCCAGCAGCTCACGGACAGGGGGCATGGAAACTGAAGCTTTCTTT

clone_size: -
j_call: TRBJ2-7
d_call: TRBD1
v_call: TRBV7-2
cdr3_aa: CASSFDRATYEQYF
cdr3_nt: TGTGCCAGCAGCTTTGACAGGGCAACCTACGAGCAGTACTTC

clone_size: once
j_call: TRBJ2-5
d_call: -
v_call: TRBV7-8
cdr3_aa: CASSSKRAGQETQYF
cdr3_nt: TGTGCCAGCAGCTCAAAAAGAGCGGGACAGGAGACCCAGTACTTC

clone_size: -
j_call: TRBJ1-2
d_call: -
v_call: TRBV5-1
cdr3_aa: CASSLDSYYGYTF
cdr3_nt: TGCGCCAGCAGCTTGGACAGCTACTATGGCTACACCTTC

clone_size: many
j_call: TRBJ2-1
d_call: TRBD2
v_call: TRBV11-1
cdr3_aa: CASSLGLAGYNEQFF
cdr3_nt: TGTGCCAGCAGCTTAGGACTAGCGGGTTACAATGAGCAGTTCTTC

clone_size: few
j_call: TRBJ2-7
d_call: TRBD1
v_call: TRBV7-9
cdr3_aa: CASSLVSGGEGYEQYF
cdr3_nt: TGTGCCAGCAGCTTAGTGTCAGGGGGCGAAGGGTACGAGCAGTACTTC

clone_size: once
j_call: TRBJ1-4
d_call: -
v_call: TRBV7-9
cdr3_aa: CASSPGTGNEKLFF
cdr3_nt: TGTGCCAGCAGCCCCGGGACTGGAAATGAAAAACTGTTTTTT

clone_size: few
j_call: TRBJ2-1
d_call: TRBD1
v_call: TRBV7-9
cdr3_aa: CASSLEVRTGKHSEQFF
cdr3_nt: TGTGCCAGCAGTTTGGAAGTCAGGACAGGGAAACACTCTGAGCAGTTCTTC

clone_size: -
j_call: TRBJ1-1
d_call: -
v_call: TRBV7-2
cdr3_aa: CASSLGGQPMSAFF
cdr3_nt: TGTGCCAGCAGCTTAGGGGGACAACCTATGTCAGCTTTCTTT

clone_size: once
j_call: TRBJ2-6
d_call: TRBD1
v_call: TRBV5-1
cdr3_aa: CASSLWTGPVSGANVLTF
cdr3_nt: TGCGCCAGCAGCTTATGGACAGGGCCCGTCTCTGGGGCCAACGTCCTGACTTTC

clone_size: -
j_call: TRBJ1-2
d_call: TRBD1
v_call: TRBV5-4
cdr3_aa: CASSPPGQPSYGYTF
cdr3_nt: TGTGCCAGCAGCCCCCCGGGACAGCCATCCTATGGCTACACCTTC

clone_size: few
j_call: TRBJ1-5
d_call: -
v_call: TRBV4-1
cdr3_aa: CASSQDPRWQENQPQHF
cdr3_nt: TGCGCCAGCAGCCAAGATCCTCGGTGGCAGGAAAATCAGCCCCAGCATTTT

clone_size: once
j_call: TRBJ2-5
d_call: -
v_call: TRBV6-5
cdr3_aa: CASSSRQTPETQYF
cdr3_nt: TGTGCCAGCAGTTCGCGACAAACCCCAGAGACCCAGTACTTC

clone_size: -
j_call: TRBJ1-4
d_call: -
v_call: TRBV7-9
cdr3_aa: CASSSLGGDEKLFF
cdr3_nt: TGTGCCAGCAGCTCCCTAGGGGGGGATGAAAAACTGTTTTTT

clone_size: few
j_call: TRBJ2-7
d_call: -
v_call: TRBV6-5
cdr3_aa: CASAHYEQYF
cdr3_nt: TGTGCCAGCGCACATTACGAGCAGTACTTC

clone_size: -
j_call: TRBJ1-4
d_call: -
v_call: TRBV5-1
cdr3_aa: CASRSERGTPREKLFF
cdr3_nt: TGCGCCAGCAGGTCGGAGAGGGGGACGCCACGGGAAAAACTGTTTTTT

clone_size: -
j_call: TRBJ2-7
d_call: -
v_call: TRBV5-1
cdr3_aa: CASSSLDASYEQYF
cdr3_nt: TGCGCCAGCAGCTCGCTGGACGCCTCCTACGAGCAGTACTTC

clone_size: -
j_call: TRBJ2-7
d_call: TRBD1
v_call: TRBV5-1
cdr3_aa: CASRAVGGTGKQYF
cdr3_nt: TGCGCCAGCAGAGCAGTTGGCGGGACAGGCAAGCAGTACTTC

clone_size: -
j_call: TRBJ2-1
d_call: TRBD2
v_call: TRBV5-1
cdr3_aa: CASSYWTSKDSYNEQFF
cdr3_nt: TGCGCCAGCAGCTACTGGACTAGCAAAGACTCCTACAATGAGCAGTTCTTC

clone_size: -
j_call: TRBJ2-7
d_call: -
v_call: TRBV6-5
cdr3_aa: CASSYSDTYEQYF
cdr3_nt: TGTGCCAGCAGTTACTCGGACACCTACGAGCAGTACTTC

clone_size: -
j_call: TRBJ2-7
d_call: -
v_call: TRBV11-2
cdr3_aa: CASSLGQWSNF
cdr3_nt: TGTGCCAGCAGCTTGGGGCAGTGGTCGAACTTC

clone_size: -
j_call: TRBJ1-2
d_call: -
v_call: TRBV7-2
cdr3_aa: CASTLSIGSNYGYTF
cdr3_nt: TGTGCCAGCACCCTTTCAATCGGATCTAACTATGGCTACACCTTC

clone_size: -
j_call: TRBJ1-2
d_call: -
v_call: TRBV19
cdr3_aa: CASSIVAAGGYTF
cdr3_nt: TGTGCCAGTAGTATAGTGGCAGCCGGCGGCTACACCTTC

clone_size: -
j_call: TRBJ2-1
d_call: -
v_call: TRBV18
cdr3_aa: CASSLTRDGNEQFF
cdr3_nt: TGTGCCAGCTCACTTACAAGAGACGGCAATGAGCAGTTCTTC

clone_size: few
j_call: TRBJ2-1
d_call: -
v_call: TRBV4-1
cdr3_aa: CASSPPAGSLSYNEQFF
cdr3_nt: TGCGCCAGCAGCCCCCCAGCGGGCTCTTTGAGCTACAATGAGCAGTTCTTC

clone_size: -
j_call: TRBJ2-7
d_call: -
v_call: TRBV5-1
cdr3_aa: CASSTQGIEQYF
cdr3_nt: TGCGCCAGCAGCACACAGGGTATCGAGCAGTACTTC

clone_size: -
j_call: TRBJ1-1
d_call: -
v_call: TRBV28
cdr3_aa: CASRLLNTEAFF
cdr3_nt: TGTGCCAGCCGTCTCCTGAACACTGAAGCTTTCTTT

clone_size: -
j_call: TRBJ1-1
d_call: -
v_call: TRBV29-1
cdr3_aa: CSVENAGWFTEAFF
cdr3_nt: TGCAGCGTTGAAAATGCAGGGTGGTTCACTGAAGCTTTCTTT

clone_size: -
j_call: TRBJ2-1
d_call: -
v_call: TRBV5-1
cdr3_aa: CASRWSYNEQFF
cdr3_nt: TGCGCCAGCAGATGGTCCTACAATGAGCAGTTCTTC

clone_size: -
j_call: TRBJ2-1
d_call: -
v_call: TRBV30
cdr3_aa: CAWRNRRANEQFF
cdr3_nt: TGTGCCTGGAGGAACAGGAGGGCCAATGAGCAGTTCTTC

clone_size: -
j_call: TRBJ1-5
d_call: TRBD1
v_call: TRBV12-5
cdr3_aa: CASGTGEQPQHF
cdr3_nt: TGTGCTAGTGGAACAGGGGAACAGCCCCAGCATTTT

clone_size: few
j_call: TRBJ2-1
d_call: TRBD1
v_call: TRBV6-5
cdr3_aa: CASSPPGTAYNEQFF
cdr3_nt: TGTGCCAGCAGCCCACCGGGGACAGCGTACAATGAGCAGTTCTTC

clone_size: -
j_call: TRBJ1-3
d_call: -
v_call: TRBV28
cdr3_aa: CASSFAGETGNTIYF
cdr3_nt: TGTGCCAGCAGTTTTGCAGGGGAGACGGGAAACACCATATATTTT

clone_size: -
j_call: TRBJ2-5
d_call: -
v_call: TRBV6-1
cdr3_aa: CASRRVSYYQETQYF
cdr3_nt: TGTGCCAGCAGACGGGTTTCGTACTACCAAGAGACCCAGTACTTC

clone_size: -
j_call: TRBJ1-3
d_call: -
v_call: TRBV15
cdr3_aa: CATSRQSSSGNTIYF
cdr3_nt: TGTGCCACCAGCAGGCAGTCCAGCTCTGGAAACACCATATATTTT

clone_size: -
j_call: TRBJ1-5
d_call: TRBD1
v_call: TRBV19
cdr3_aa: CASSIEGTGGHQPQHF
cdr3_nt: TGTGCCAGTAGTATAGAGGGGACAGGGGGCCATCAGCCCCAGCATTTT

clone_size: -
j_call: TRBJ2-1
d_call: -
v_call: TRBV11-2
cdr3_aa: CASSLLTSKSEQFF
cdr3_nt: TGTGCCAGCAGCTTACTAACTAGCAAATCTGAGCAGTTCTTC

clone_size: -
j_call: TRBJ2-1
d_call: -
v_call: TRBV11-3
cdr3_aa: CASSRGTAYNEQFF
cdr3_nt: TGTGCCAGCAGCAGGGGGACGGCTTACAATGAGCAGTTCTTC

clone_size: -
j_call: TRBJ1-6
d_call: -
v_call: TRBV23-1
cdr3_aa: CASRKEGWAQYNSPLHF
cdr3_nt: TGCGCCAGCAGAAAAGAAGGTTGGGCACAGTATAATTCACCCCTCCACTTT

clone_size: once
j_call: TRBJ2-1
d_call: -
v_call: TRBV29-1
cdr3_aa: CSVVKDYNEQFF
cdr3_nt: TGCAGCGTTGTTAAAGACTACAATGAGCAGTTCTTC

clone_size: -
j_call: TRBJ1-5
d_call: TRBD1
v_call: TRBV5-6
cdr3_aa: CASSSGQFNQPQHF
cdr3_nt: TGTGCCAGCAGCTCGGGACAGTTCAATCAGCCCCAGCATTTT